The sequence of this T cell receptor beta chain was determined in a study of blood T cell repertoires in COVID-19. Study overall: Whether acute or convalescent, the COVID-19 samples came from the United States, Italy and Spain. Sources were T cells, B-cell-depleted T cells, or PBMCs; the material itself was cDNA or gDNA.

This clone was observed a few times. As handled by the study authors: Nucleated cell counts were estimated from reference gene primer amplification. Method: immunoSEQ multiplex PCR; TCRdb's copy keeps in-frame clones and lacks some. That table gives V, J and clone size, and the DNA gave D and trimming. Of around 100,000 clones listed, over 75% are singletons. In germline, CDR1 is LNHDA, CDR2 SQIVND (reference sequence). CDR3 length: 17 residues. V dropped 5 bases and J dropped 4 bases, with 20 bases sitting between them. The V call is TRBV19, the J call TRBJ1-4; D unresolved. This TCR was recovered from a human donor in a cohort sampled during active or convalescent COVID-19. The sample was peripheral blood. This CDR3 is CASSLPGSGSLNEKLFF. For the CDR3, the DNA is TGTGCCAGTAGTCTACCCGGGTCCGGATCCCTTAATGAAAAACTGTTTTTT.